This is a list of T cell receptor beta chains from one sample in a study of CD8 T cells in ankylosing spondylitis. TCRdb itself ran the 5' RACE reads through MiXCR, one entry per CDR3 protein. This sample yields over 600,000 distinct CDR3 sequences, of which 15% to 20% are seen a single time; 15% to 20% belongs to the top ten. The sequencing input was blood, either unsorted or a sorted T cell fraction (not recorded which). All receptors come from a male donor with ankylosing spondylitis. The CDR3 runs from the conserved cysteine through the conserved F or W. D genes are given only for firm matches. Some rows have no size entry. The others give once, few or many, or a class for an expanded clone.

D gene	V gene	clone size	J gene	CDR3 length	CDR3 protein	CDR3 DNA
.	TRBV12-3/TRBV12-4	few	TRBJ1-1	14	CASILQGRGTEAFF	TGTGCCAGCATCCTCCAGGGGCGGGGGACTGAAGCTTTCTTT
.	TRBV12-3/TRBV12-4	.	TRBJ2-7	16	CASSLAGPVLAYEQYF	TGTGCCAGCAGCCTAGCCGGGCCCGTTCTAGCCTACGAGCAGTACTTC
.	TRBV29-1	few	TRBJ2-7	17	CSVEARDSNTLSYEQYF	TGCAGCGTTGAAGCCCGGGACTCCAACACCCTCTCCTACGAGCAGTACTTC
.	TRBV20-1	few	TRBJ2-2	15	CSARDFSGETGELFF	TGCAGTGCTAGAGATTTTTCCGGGGAGACCGGGGAGCTGTTTTTT
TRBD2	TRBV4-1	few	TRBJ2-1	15	CASSHPGLGFTEQFF	TGCGCCAGCAGCCATCCGGGACTAGGGTTTACGGAGCAGTTCTTC
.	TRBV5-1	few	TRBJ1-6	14	CASSLAWGNSPLHF	TGCGCCAGCAGCTTGGCCTGGGGGAATTCACCCCTCCACTTT
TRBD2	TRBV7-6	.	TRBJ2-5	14	CASSFRSGDETQYF	TGTGCCAGCAGCTTTAGGAGCGGGGATGAGACCCAGTACTTC
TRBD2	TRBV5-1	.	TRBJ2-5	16	CASSFSTSGVTETQYF	TGCGCCAGCAGCTTTTCGACTAGCGGGGTGACGGAGACCCAGTACTTC
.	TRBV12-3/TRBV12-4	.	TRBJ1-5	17	CASSLVGGGLGNQPQHF	TGTGCCAGCAGTTTAGTTGGAGGGGGTTTGGGCAATCAGCCCCAGCATTTT
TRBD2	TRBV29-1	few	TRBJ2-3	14	CSFQRGARTDTQYF	TGCAGCTTCCAGCGGGGGGCCCGCACAGATACGCAGTATTTT
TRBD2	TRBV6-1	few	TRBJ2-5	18	CASSEGVAGGLLQETQYF	TGTGCCAGCAGTGAAGGGGTAGCGGGGGGGTTACTACAAGAGACCCAGTACTTC
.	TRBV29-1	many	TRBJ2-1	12	CSLLLGHDEQFF	TGCAGCCTCCTCCTGGGGCACGATGAGCAGTTCTTC
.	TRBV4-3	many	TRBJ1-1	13	CASSQEGRGEAFF	TGCGCCAGCAGCCAAGAAGGGAGGGGTGAAGCTTTCTTT
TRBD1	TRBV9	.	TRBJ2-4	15	CASSPPTGSKNIQYF	TGTGCCAGCAGCCCCCCGACAGGGTCCAAAAACATTCAGTACTTC
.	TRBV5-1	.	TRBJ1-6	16	CASSLVLLRYNSPLHF	TGCGCCAGCAGCTTGGTTCTCCTTCGCTATAATTCACCCCTCCACTTT
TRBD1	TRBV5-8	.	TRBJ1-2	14	CASSGRDRGYGYTF	TGTGCCAGCAGCGGCCGGGACAGGGGCTATGGCTACACCTTC
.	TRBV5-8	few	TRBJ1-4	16	CASSLSRGATNEKLFF	TGTGCCAGCAGCTTATCGAGGGGCGCAACTAATGAAAAACTGTTTTTT
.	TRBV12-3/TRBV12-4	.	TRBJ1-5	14	CASSDSIGNQPQHF	TGTGCCAGCAGTGATTCAATAGGCAATCAGCCCCAGCATTTT
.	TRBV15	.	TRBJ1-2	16	CATSGDRAAGGYGYTF	TGTGCCACCAGCGGAGATCGGGCAGCGGGAGGTTATGGCTACACCTTC
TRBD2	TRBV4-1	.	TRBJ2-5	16	CASSQNSGRAQETQYF	TGCGCCAGCAGCCAAAATAGCGGGAGAGCACAAGAGACCCAGTACTTC
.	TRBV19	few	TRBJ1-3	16	CASSISGTFSGNTIYF	TGTGCCAGTAGTATATCCGGGACCTTCTCTGGAAACACCATATATTTT
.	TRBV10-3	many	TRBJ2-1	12	CAISDEGYEQFF	TGTGCCATCAGTGATGAGGGTTATGAGCAGTTCTTC
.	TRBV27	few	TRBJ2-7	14	CASSLSMGSYEQYF	TGTGCCAGCAGTTTATCGATGGGGTCCTACGAGCAGTACTTC
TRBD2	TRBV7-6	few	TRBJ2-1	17	CASSSWTSGAAGNEQFF	TGTGCCAGCAGCTCCTGGACTAGCGGGGCTGCAGGGAATGAGCAGTTCTTC
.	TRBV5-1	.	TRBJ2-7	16	CASSLGVISDSYEQYF	TGCGCCAGCAGCTTGGGTGTGATCTCCGACTCCTACGAGCAGTACTTC
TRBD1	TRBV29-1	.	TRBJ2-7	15	CSVEDWGQGSYEQYF	TGCAGCGTTGAAGATTGGGGACAGGGTTCCTACGAGCAGTACTTC
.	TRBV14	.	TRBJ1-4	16	CASSQEFEGDFEKLFF	TGTGCCAGCAGCCAAGAATTTGAGGGAGACTTTGAAAAACTGTTTTTT